The entry that follows covers one T cell receptor beta chain sequence. The target antigen is unknown. This specimen belongs to a study of T-cell reconstitution after alpha-beta-depleted transplantation in children. Study-wide results and limits: T-cell counts and diversity were attributed mostly to newly produced T cells one year after transplant. Day-60 TCRbeta diversity that was high in some patients was derived from surviving recipient T cells and thymic progenitors. About two months after transplant, alpha-beta T cells reportedly came from several hundred expanded graft clones.

The TCRbeta library was prepared with unique molecular identifiers. Via MiXCR, TCRdb re-called the PCR reads, giving one row per CDR3 protein. The sample lists roughly 570,000 distinct CDR3 sequences; roughly 27% were seen once. Per germline, CDR1 MNHNS and CDR2 SASEGT. The CDR3 totals 14 residues. J gave up 2 bases and V 5 bases, and 4 bases lay outside the gene matches. The receptor was isolated from a boy under three years old with Wiskott-Aldrich syndrome, due to receive a stem cell transplant. The V and J genes are TRBV6-1 and TRBJ2-3; TRBD1 aligns across 7 bases. This sample comprised PBMCs, obtained before TCRalphabeta/CD19-depleted stem cell transplant. The CDR3 region has the DNA TGTGCCAGCAGTCGACAGGGTCCCACAGATACGCAGTATTTT. It yields the protein CASSRQGPTDTQYF.